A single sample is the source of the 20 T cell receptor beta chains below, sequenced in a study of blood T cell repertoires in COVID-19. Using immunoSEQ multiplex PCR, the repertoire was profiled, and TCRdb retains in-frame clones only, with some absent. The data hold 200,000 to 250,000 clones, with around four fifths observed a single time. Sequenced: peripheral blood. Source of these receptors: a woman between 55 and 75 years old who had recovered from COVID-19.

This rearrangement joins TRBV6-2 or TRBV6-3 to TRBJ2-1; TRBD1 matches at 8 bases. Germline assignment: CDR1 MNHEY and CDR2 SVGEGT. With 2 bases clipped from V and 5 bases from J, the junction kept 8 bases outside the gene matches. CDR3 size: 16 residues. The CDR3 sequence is CASSYIRTGLDNEQFF. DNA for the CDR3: TGTGCCAGCAGTTACATTAGGACAGGGCTTGACAATGAGCAGTTCTTC.

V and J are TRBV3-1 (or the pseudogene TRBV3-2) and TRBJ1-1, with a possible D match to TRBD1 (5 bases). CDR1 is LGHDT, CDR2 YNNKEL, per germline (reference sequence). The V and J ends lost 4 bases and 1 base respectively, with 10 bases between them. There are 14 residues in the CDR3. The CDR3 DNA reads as TGTGCCAGCAGCCTTTTTGACAGGAACACTGAAGCTTTCTTT. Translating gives CASSLFDRNTEAFF.

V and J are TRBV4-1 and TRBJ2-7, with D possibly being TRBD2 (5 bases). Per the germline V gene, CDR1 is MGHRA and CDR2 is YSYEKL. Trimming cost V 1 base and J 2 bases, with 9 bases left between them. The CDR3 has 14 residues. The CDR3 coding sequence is TGCGCCAGCAGCCAAGGGGTGGGAGCCTACGAGCAGTACTTC. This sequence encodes CASSQGVGAYEQYF.

The CDR3 sequence: CASSLGQGLGEQYF. DNA for the CDR3: TGTGCCAGCAGCTTAGGGCAGGGTCTCGGCGAGCAGTACTTC. The chain has TRBV13 and TRBJ2-7; D is possibly TRBD1 (5 bases). CDR3 size: 14 residues. V lost 0 bases and J lost 6, with 12 bases in between. The V gene's germline CDR1 is PRHDT and CDR2 FYEKMQ (reference sequence).

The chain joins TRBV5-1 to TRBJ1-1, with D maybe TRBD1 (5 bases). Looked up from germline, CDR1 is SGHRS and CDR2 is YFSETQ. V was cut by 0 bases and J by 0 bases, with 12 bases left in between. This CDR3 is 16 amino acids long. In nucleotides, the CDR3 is TGCGCCAGCAGCTTGGCCTCAGGGTTGGTGAACACTGAAGCTTTCTTT. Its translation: CASSLASGLVNTEAFF.

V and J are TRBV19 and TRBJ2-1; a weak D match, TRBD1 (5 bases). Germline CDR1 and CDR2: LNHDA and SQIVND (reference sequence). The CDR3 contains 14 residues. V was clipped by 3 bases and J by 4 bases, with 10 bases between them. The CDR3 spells CASSISQGYNEQFF. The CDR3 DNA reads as TGTGCCAGTAGTATCTCGCAGGGATACAATGAGCAGTTCTTC.

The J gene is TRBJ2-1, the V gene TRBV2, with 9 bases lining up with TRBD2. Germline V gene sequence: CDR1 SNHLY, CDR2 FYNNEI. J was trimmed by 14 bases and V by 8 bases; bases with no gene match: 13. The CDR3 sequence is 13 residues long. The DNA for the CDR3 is TGTGCCAGCGATAGCGGGGGCGGGGGATTGGAGTTCTTC. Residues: CASDSGGGGLEFF.

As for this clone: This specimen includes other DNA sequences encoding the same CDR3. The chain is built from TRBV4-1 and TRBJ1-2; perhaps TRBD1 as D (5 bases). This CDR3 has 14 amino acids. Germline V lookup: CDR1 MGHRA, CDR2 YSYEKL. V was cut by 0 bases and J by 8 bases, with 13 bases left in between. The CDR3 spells CASSQDRGRAGYTF. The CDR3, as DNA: TGCGCCAGCAGCCAAGATAGGGGTAGGGCCGGCTACACCTTC.

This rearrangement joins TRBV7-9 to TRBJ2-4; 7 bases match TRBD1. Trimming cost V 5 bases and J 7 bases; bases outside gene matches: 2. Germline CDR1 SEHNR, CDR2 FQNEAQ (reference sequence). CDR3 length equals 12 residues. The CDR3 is CASSIQGNIQYF. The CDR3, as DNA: TGTGCCAGCAGCATACAGGGGAACATTCAGTACTTC.

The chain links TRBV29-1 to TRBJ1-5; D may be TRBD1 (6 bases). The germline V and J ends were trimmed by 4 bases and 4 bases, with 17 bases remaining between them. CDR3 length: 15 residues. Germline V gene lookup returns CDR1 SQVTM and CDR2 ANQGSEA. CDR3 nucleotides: TGCAGCGTTGGCCAGGACAGCGGCCCTAATCAGCCCCAGCATTTT. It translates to CSVGQDSGPNQPQHF. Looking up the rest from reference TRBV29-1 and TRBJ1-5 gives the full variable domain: SAVISQKPSRDICQRGTSLTIQCQVDSQVTMMFWYRQQPGQSLTLIATANQGSEATYESGFVIDKFPISRPNLTFSTLTVSNMSPEDSSIYLCSVGQDSGPNQPQHFGDGTRLSIL.

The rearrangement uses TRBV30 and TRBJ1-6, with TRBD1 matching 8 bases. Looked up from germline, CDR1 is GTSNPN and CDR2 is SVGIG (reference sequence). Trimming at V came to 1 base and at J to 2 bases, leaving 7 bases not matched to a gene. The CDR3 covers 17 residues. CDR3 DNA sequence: TGTGCCTGGAGTGCGTTGGACAGGGTACCCTATAATTCACCCCTCCACTTT. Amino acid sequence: CAWSALDRVPYNSPLHF. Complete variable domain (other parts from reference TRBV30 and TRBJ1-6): SQTIHQWPATLVQPVGSPLSLECTVEGTSNPNLYWYRQAAGRGLQLLFYSVGIGQISSEVPQNLSASRPQDRQFILSSKKLLLSDSGFYLCAWSALDRVPYNSPLHFGNGTRLTVT.

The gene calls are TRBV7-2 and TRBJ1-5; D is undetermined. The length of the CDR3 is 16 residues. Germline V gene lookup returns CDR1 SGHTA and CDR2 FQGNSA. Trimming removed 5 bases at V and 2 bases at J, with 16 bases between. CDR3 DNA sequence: TGTGCCAGCAGCCCCAAAATCCTGGCGGGCAATCAGCCCCAGCATTTT. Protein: CASSPKILAGNQPQHF.

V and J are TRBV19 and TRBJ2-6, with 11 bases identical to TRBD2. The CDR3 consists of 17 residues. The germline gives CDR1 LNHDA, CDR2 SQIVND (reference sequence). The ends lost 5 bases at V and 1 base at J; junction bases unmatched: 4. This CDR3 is CASSLRLAGSGANVLTF. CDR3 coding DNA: TGTGCCAGTAGTTTGAGACTAGCGGGGTCTGGGGCCAACGTCCTGACTTTC.

The CDR3 DNA is TGTGCCAGCAGTGAGGGGACAGCGAACTATGGCTACACCTTC. Translation gives CASSEGTANYGYTF. J is TRBJ1-2 and V is TRBV2; TRBD1 aligns across 7 bases. The CDR3 extends over 14 amino acids. Trimming cost V 3 bases and J 2 bases; bases outside gene matches: 3. Per germline, CDR1 SNHLY and CDR2 FYNNEI.

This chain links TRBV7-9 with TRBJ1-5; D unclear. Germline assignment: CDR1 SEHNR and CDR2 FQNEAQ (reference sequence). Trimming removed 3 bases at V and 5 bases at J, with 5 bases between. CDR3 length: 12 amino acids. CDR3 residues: CASSFGDQPQHF. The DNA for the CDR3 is TGTGCCAGCAGCTTCGGGGATCAGCCCCAGCATTTT.

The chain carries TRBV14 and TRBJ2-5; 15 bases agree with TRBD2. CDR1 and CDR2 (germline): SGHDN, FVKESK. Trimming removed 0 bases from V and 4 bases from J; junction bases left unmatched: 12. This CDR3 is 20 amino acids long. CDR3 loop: CASSQDIGRTSGGGGETQYF. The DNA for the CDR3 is TGTGCCAGCAGCCAAGATATTGGAAGGACTAGCGGGGGGGGAGGAGAGACCCAGTACTTC.

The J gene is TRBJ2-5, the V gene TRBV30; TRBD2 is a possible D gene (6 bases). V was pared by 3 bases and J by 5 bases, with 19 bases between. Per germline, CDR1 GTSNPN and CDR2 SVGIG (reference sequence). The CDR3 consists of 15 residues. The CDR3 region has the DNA TGTGCCTGGAGCCCCCCAGGTGGAGGGCGGGAGACCCAGTACTTC. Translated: CAWSPPGGGRETQYF.

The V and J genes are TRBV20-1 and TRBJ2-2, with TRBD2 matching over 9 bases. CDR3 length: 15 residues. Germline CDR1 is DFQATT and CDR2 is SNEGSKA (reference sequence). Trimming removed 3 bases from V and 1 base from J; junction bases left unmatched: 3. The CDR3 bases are TGCAGTGCTAGTGATAGCGGGGGGAACACCGGGGAGCTGTTTTTT. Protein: CSASDSGGNTGELFF.

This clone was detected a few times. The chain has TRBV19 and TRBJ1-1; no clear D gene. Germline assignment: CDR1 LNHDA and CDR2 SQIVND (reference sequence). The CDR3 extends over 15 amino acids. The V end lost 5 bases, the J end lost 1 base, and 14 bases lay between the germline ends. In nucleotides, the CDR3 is TGTGCCAGTAGTGGAAAAGGCTTAGCGAACACTGAAGCTTTCTTT. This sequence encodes CASSGKGLANTEAFF.

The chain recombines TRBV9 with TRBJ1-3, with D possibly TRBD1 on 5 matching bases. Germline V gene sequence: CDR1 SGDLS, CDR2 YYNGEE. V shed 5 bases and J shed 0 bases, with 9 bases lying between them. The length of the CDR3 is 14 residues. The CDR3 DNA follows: TGTGCCAGCAGTACAGGTGACTCTGGAAACACCATATATTTT. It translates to CASSTGDSGNTIYF.